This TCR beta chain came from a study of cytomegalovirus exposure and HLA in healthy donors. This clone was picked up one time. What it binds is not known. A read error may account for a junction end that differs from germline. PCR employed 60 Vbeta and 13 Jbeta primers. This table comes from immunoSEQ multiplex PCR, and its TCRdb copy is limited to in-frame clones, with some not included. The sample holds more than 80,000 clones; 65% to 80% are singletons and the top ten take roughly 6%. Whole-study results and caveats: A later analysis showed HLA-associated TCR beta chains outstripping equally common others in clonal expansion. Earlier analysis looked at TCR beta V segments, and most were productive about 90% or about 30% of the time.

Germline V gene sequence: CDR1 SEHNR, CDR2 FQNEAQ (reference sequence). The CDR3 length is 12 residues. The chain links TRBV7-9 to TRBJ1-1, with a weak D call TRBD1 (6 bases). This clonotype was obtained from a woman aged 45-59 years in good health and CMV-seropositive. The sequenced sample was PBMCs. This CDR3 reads CSSTQGRTEAFF. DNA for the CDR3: TGTTCCAGCACACAGGGAAGGACTGAAGCTTTCTTT.